These T cell receptor beta chains were read from a single sample in a study of cytomegalovirus exposure and HLA in healthy donors. Clones were sequenced by immunoSEQ multiplex PCR, and TCRdb holds only the in-frame ones, with some missing. The sample lists 65,000 to 85,000 clones; roughly 80% were seen once. Sequencing input: PBMCs. These receptors all come from a woman between 45 and 60 years old in good health and CMV-seronegative. Both conserved end residues are part of each CDR3. The D gene is left open where the match is weak. Part of the rows lack a size; the others show once, few, many or a class for expanded clones.

clone size,J gene,V gene,D gene,CDR3 protein,CDR3 DNA
-,TRBJ1-5,TRBV7-9,-,CASSLGGQAQHF,TGTGCCAGCAGCTTAGGGGGGCAGGCCCAGCATTTT
-,TRBJ1-1,TRBV5-6,TRBD1,CASSLYRGENTEAFF,TGTGCCAGCAGCTTATACAGGGGAGAGAACACTGAAGCTTTCTTT
-,TRBJ2-3,TRBV10-3,TRBD2,CAIRASGGSTDTQYF,TGTGCCATCAGGGCGAGCGGGGGAAGCACAGATACGCAGTATTTT
-,TRBJ2-1,TRBV29-1,-,CSLGTFGNEQFF,TGCAGCCTCGGGACTTTCGGCAATGAGCAGTTCTTC
-,TRBJ1-2,TRBV5-6,-,CASSFSRVDYGYTF,TGTGCCAGCAGCTTCTCCAGGGTTGACTATGGCTACACCTTC
-,TRBJ1-2,TRBV27,TRBD1,CASRISGGYGYTF,TGTGCCAGCCGAATCTCAGGGGGCTATGGCTACACCTTC
-,TRBJ2-3,TRBV10-3,TRBD1,CAISGGGQGDTQYF,TGTGCCATCAGTGGGGGGGGACAGGGGGATACGCAGTATTTT
-,TRBJ2-1,TRBV2,-,CASSEFGGTVEQFF,TGTGCCAGCAGTGAGTTCGGCGGGACTGTTGAGCAGTTCTTC
-,TRBJ2-7,TRBV29-1,-,CSASGTVYEQYF,TGCAGCGCCTCAGGTACGGTCTACGAGCAGTACTTC
-,TRBJ2-3,TRBV19,TRBD1,CASSTLRDSVFSTDTQYF,TGTGCCAGTAGTACTCTACGGGACAGTGTCTTTAGCACAGATACGCAGTATTTT
-,TRBJ2-3,TRBV25-1,TRBD2,CASSESSGLAGADTQYF,TGTGCCAGCAGTGAATCCTCTGGGCTAGCGGGGGCAGATACGCAGTATTTT
-,TRBJ2-5,TRBV5-5,-,CASSFSGNRQETQYF,TGTGCCAGCAGCTTCTCGGGGAATCGGCAAGAGACCCAGTACTTC
few,TRBJ1-6,TRBV27,-,CASSLMGSPILNNSPLHF,TGTGCCAGCAGTTTAATGGGCAGTCCGATCCTTAATAATTCACCCCTCCACTTT
-,TRBJ2-1,TRBV11-2,-,CASSLNGGDYNEQFF,TGTGCCAGCAGCTTAAATGGCGGGGACTACAATGAGCAGTTCTTC
-,TRBJ2-7,TRBV28,-,CASSLPGQTKGYEQYF,TGTGCCAGCAGTTTACCAGGACAGACCAAGGGCTACGAGCAGTACTTC
-,TRBJ1-2,TRBV6-4,-,CASSDSGGGYTF,TGTGCCAGCAGTGACTCGGGAGGAGGCTACACCTTC
-,TRBJ1-1,TRBV21-1,-,CASSSSHTEAFF,TGTGCCAGCAGCTCTTCTCACACTGAAGCTTTCTTT
few,TRBJ1-5,TRBV7-2,-,CASSLGAWAQPQHF,TGTGCCAGCAGCTTAGGGGCATGGGCTCAGCCCCAGCATTTT
once,TRBJ2-5,TRBV10-3,-,CAISESRTTQETQYF,TGTGCCATCAGTGAGTCCAGGACTACGCAAGAGACCCAGTACTTC
-,TRBJ2-7,TRBV5-5,-,CASSLYSGQFYEQYF,TGTGCCAGCAGCTTGTATTCCGGACAATTCTACGAGCAGTACTTC
once,TRBJ1-1,TRBV7-2,TRBD1,CASSLAGTANTEAFF,TGTGCCAGCAGCTTAGCGGGGACAGCGAACACTGAAGCTTTCTTT
-,TRBJ2-1,TRBV9,TRBD1,CASGEKGQINEQFF,TGTGCCAGCGGCGAGAAGGGACAGATCAATGAGCAGTTCTTC
-,TRBJ2-1,TRBV19,TRBD2,CASSGALAGYNEQFF,TGTGCCAGTAGTGGAGCACTAGCGGGGTACAATGAGCAGTTCTTC
-,TRBJ2-2,TRBV27,-,CASSLISGELFF,TGTGCCAGCAGTTTAATCTCCGGGGAGCTGTTTTTT
-,TRBJ2-7,TRBV25-1,-,CASSGSGLRFLEQYF,TGTGCCAGCAGCGGATCGGGACTCCGATTCCTCGAGCAGTACTTC
-,TRBJ1-2,TRBV9,TRBD1,CASSVRGQGEGYTF,TGTGCCAGCAGCGTACGCGGACAGGGTGAGGGCTACACCTTC
few,TRBJ2-1,TRBV29-1,-,CSVEKRPGLGGYNEQFF,TGCAGCGTTGAGAAACGACCGGGACTCGGAGGATACAATGAGCAGTTCTTC
-,TRBJ1-1,TRBV27,TRBD1,CASSLSTGRYLNTEAFF,TGTGCCAGCAGTTTATCGACAGGGAGGTACCTGAACACTGAAGCTTTCTTT
-,TRBJ1-1,TRBV4-1,-,CASSLRQSPNTEAFF,TGCGCCAGCAGCCTTCGACAGTCGCCGAACACTGAAGCTTTCTTT
-,TRBJ2-6,TRBV7-9,-,CASSLEKPGGHVLTF,TGTGCCAGCAGCTTAGAAAAACCGGGGGGCCACGTCCTGACTTTC
-,TRBJ2-7,TRBV19,-,CASSPHQIGGTEQYF,TGTGCCAGTAGTCCCCACCAAATTGGGGGCACCGAGCAGTACTTC
-,TRBJ1-3,TRBV7-6,TRBD1,CASSPGQAPSGNTIYF,TGTGCCAGCAGCCCCGGACAGGCCCCGTCTGGAAACACCATATATTTT
-,TRBJ2-1,TRBV5-1,TRBD1,CASSLQTGGFNEQFF,TGCGCCAGCAGCCTCCAGACAGGGGGATTCAATGAGCAGTTCTTC
-,TRBJ2-3,TRBV9,-,CASSVATWSDTQYF,TGTGCCAGCAGCGTAGCAACGTGGAGCGATACGCAGTATTTT
-,TRBJ1-5,TRBV7-9,-,CASSQAGALQPQHF,TGTGCCAGCAGCCAGGCAGGGGCGCTCCAGCCCCAGCATTTT
-,TRBJ1-3,TRBV2,-,CASSEAWAGVRSGNTIYF,TGTGCCAGCAGTGAAGCGTGGGCAGGGGTTCGCTCTGGAAACACCATATATTTT
-,TRBJ2-1,TRBV10-2,TRBD2,CASSERGGPGERGTYNEQFF,TGCGCCAGCAGTGAGAGGGGGGGGCCAGGGGAGCGGGGGACCTACAATGAGCAGTTCTTC
-,TRBJ1-2,TRBV9,-,CASSVGGYGYTF,TGTGCCAGCAGCGTAGGAGGTTATGGCTACACCTTC
-,TRBJ2-3,TRBV5-4,-,CASSRYREDTQYF,TGTGCCAGCAGTCGATACAGGGAAGATACGCAGTATTTT
once,TRBJ1-3,TRBV29-1,-,CRPDRTSSGNTIYF,TGCAGGCCTGACAGGACGAGCTCTGGAAACACCATATATTTT
-,TRBJ2-7,TRBV9,-,CASSVISSGASYEQYF,TGTGCCAGCAGCGTAATCTCTTCCGGTGCTTCCTACGAGCAGTACTTC
-,TRBJ2-3,TRBV10-1,TRBD2,CASSEYPGGPTDTQYF,TGCGCCAGCAGTGAGTATCCGGGAGGGCCAACAGATACGCAGTATTTT
once,TRBJ2-3,TRBV6-5,TRBD2,CASSPGLGSTDTQYF,TGTGCCAGCAGCCCCGGACTAGGGAGCACAGATACGCAGTATTTT
-,TRBJ2-5,TRBV19,-,CASSFPYSNQYF,TGTGCCAGTAGTTTCCCATATAGTAACCAGTACTTC
-,TRBJ2-1,TRBV28,TRBD1,CASSFPVFTRPGQGTAAPYNEQFF,TGTGCCAGCAGTTTTCCTGTGTTCACAAGGCCGGGACAGGGGACTGCCGCCCCCTACAATGAGCAGTTCTTC
-,TRBJ2-2,TRBV15,-,CATSRDLKGHSNTGELFF,TGTGCCACCAGCAGAGATTTAAAGGGACACTCGAACACCGGGGAGCTGTTTTTT
-,TRBJ2-1,TRBV5-4,-,CASKESVGEQFF,TGTGCCAGCAAGGAAAGCGTGGGTGAGCAGTTCTTC
-,TRBJ2-7,TRBV14,TRBD1,CASSRGQGSYEQYF,TGTGCCAGCAGCCGCGGACAGGGTTCCTACGAGCAGTACTTC
-,TRBJ2-2,TRBV15,-,CATSRDQGITGELFF,TGTGCCACCAGCAGAGATCAGGGAATCACCGGGGAGCTGTTTTTT
-,TRBJ2-5,TRBV9,-,CASSSEGLDPRETQYF,TGTGCCAGCAGCTCCGAGGGCCTGGACCCTAGGGAGACCCAGTACTTC
-,TRBJ2-3,TRBV4-2,-,CASTPTYPTDTQYF,TGTGCCAGCACCCCTACTTACCCCACAGATACGCAGTATTTT
-,TRBJ1-5,TRBV6-1,-,CASRSDRSNQPQHF,TGTGCCAGCAGGTCCGACAGGAGCAATCAGCCCCAGCATTTT
-,TRBJ2-1,TRBV5-4,-,CASSLEGLYNEQFF,TGTGCCAGCAGCTTGGAGGGGTTATACAATGAGCAGTTCTTC
-,TRBJ2-1,TRBV4-1,-,CASSPTVSGSLNEQFF,TGCGCCAGCAGCCCCACCGTGTCGGGATCCCTCAATGAGCAGTTCTTC
-,TRBJ2-3,TRBV28,-,CASSFPNLGSTDTQYF,TGTGCCAGCAGTTTCCCAAACCTCGGGAGCACAGATACGCAGTATTTT
-,TRBJ2-7,TRBV6-5,TRBD2,CASSYSSTSGSSEQYF,TGTGCCAGCAGTTACTCGAGTACTAGCGGGAGTTCCGAGCAGTACTTC
-,TRBJ1-3,TRBV5-1,-,CASSAELSISGNTIYF,TGCGCCAGCAGCGCTGAACTGTCCATCTCTGGAAACACCATATATTTT